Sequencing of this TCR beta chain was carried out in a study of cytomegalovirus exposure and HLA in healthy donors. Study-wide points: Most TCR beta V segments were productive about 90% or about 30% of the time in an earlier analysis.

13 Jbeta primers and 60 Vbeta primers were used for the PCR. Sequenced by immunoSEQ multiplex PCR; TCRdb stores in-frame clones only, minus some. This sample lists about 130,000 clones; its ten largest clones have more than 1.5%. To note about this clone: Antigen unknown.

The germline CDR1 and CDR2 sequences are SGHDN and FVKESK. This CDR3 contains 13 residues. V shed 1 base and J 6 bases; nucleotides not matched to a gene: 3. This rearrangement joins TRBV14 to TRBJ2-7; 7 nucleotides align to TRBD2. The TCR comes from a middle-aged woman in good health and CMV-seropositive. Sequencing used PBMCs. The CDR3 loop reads CASSQVGGSEQYF. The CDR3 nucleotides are TGTGCCAGCAGCCAAGTCGGGGGGAGCGAGCAGTACTTC. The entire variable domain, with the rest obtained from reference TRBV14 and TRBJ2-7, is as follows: EAGVTQFPSHSVIEKGQTVTLRCDPISGHDNLYWYRRVMGKEIKFLLHFVKESKQDESGMPNNRFLAERTGGTYSTLKVQPAELEDSGVYFCASSQVGGSEQYFGPGTRLTVT.